This is a list of T cell receptor beta chains from one sample in a study of human T cells and chemical hapten exposure. A single record per CDR3 protein comes from TCRdb applying MiXCR to the RACE reads. The data hold about 80,000 distinct CDR3 sequences, with around 13% observed a single time. The material was whole blood, obtained in connection with sensitization to the hapten diphenylcyclopropenone (DPC). The receptor set was obtained from a woman aged 45 to 65 with alopecia areata. Some clones in this sample may be carry-over from other donors' samples. Each CDR3 is given with its conserved first and last residue. The order of the fields is J gene, D gene, clone size, V gene, CDR3 protein, CDR3 DNA. A D gene is named only where the DNA matches it firmly. For some rows the clone size is stated as once, few or many, or as a class when expanded; others skip it.

TRBJ2-3 NA NA TRBV20-1 CSARKPGTATSTDTQYF TGCAGTGCGCGGAAACCCGGGACGGCCACTAGCACAGATACGCAGTATTTT
TRBJ2-1 NA NA TRBV4-3 CASSQAMVLYNEQFF TGCGCCAGCAGCCAGGCAATGGTCCTCTACAATGAGCAGTTCTTC
TRBJ2-5 TRBD2 few TRBV5-1 CASSSTSGRAQTQYF TGCGCCAGCAGCTCCACTAGCGGGAGAGCACAGACCCAGTACTTC
TRBJ2-5 NA NA TRBV18 CASSPPEGAGETQYF TGTGCCAGCTCACCACCGGAGGGAGCGGGAGAGACCCAGTACTTC
TRBJ1-2 NA NA TRBV2 CASSEALQLNYGYTF TGTGCCAGCAGTGAAGCGCTTCAGCTTAACTATGGCTACACCTTC
TRBJ1-1 NA few TRBV18 CASSPGPQLEAFF TGTGCCAGCTCACCAGGGCCTCAGCTTGAAGCTTTCTTT
TRBJ2-2 NA NA TRBV11-2 CASSPKGRGPTIPGELFF TGTGCCAGCAGCCCAAAGGGACGCGGGCCAACAATCCCCGGGGAGCTGTTTTTT
TRBJ2-2 NA few TRBV30 CAWVAQGAGELFF TGTGCCTGGGTCGCGCAGGGCGCCGGGGAGCTGTTTTTT
TRBJ1-6 TRBD1 NA TRBV12-3/TRBV12-4 CASRTSGQGNNSPLHF TGTGCCAGCAGGACCTCAGGACAGGGCAACAATTCACCCCTCCACTTT
TRBJ2-5 TRBD2 many TRBV20-1 CSANSLGGRETQYF TGCAGTGCTAACTCACTCGGGGGGAGGGAGACCCAGTACTTC
TRBJ2-1 NA few TRBV27 CASSFYGNEQFF TGTGCCAGCAGTTTTTATGGTAATGAGCAGTTCTTC
TRBJ2-7 TRBD2 few TRBV20-1 CSATPSGRKVAAAEQYF TGCAGTGCTACCCCCAGCGGGAGGAAAGTGGCCGCGGCCGAGCAGTACTTC
TRBJ1-5 NA few TRBV27 CASSFRQGNQPQHF TGTGCCAGCAGTTTTCGACAGGGCAATCAGCCCCAGCATTTT
TRBJ2-7 TRBD2 NA TRBV6-2/TRBV6-3 CASGPSGLANYEQYF TGTGCCAGCGGCCCGAGCGGACTAGCCAACTACGAGCAGTACTTC
TRBJ2-1 TRBD2 NA TRBV6-2/TRBV6-3 CASSYSSSGSFHVDEQFF TGTGCCAGCAGTTACTCTTCTAGCGGGAGTTTTCACGTCGATGAGCAGTTCTTC
TRBJ2-1 TRBD2 few TRBV24-1 CATSDTTSGRKNEQFF TGTGCCACCAGTGATACGACTAGCGGGAGAAAGAATGAGCAGTTCTTC
TRBJ2-1 TRBD1 once TRBV11-2 CASSSLHPTGRHEQFF TGTGCCAGCAGCTCCCTGCACCCGACAGGGCGCCATGAGCAGTTCTTC
TRBJ2-1 TRBD2 NA TRBV6-5 CASRLFGTSDNEQFF TGTGCCAGCAGATTATTCGGGACTAGTGACAATGAGCAGTTCTTC
TRBJ1-5 NA NA TRBV6-1 CASTQGQISNQPQHF TGTGCCAGCACCCAAGGACAGATTAGCAATCAGCCCCAGCATTTT
TRBJ2-7 TRBD1 few TRBV19 CASSSFGQGAYYEQYF TGTGCCAGTAGTAGTTTCGGACAGGGGGCCTACTACGAGCAGTACTTC
TRBJ1-1 NA NA TRBV20-1 CSASRWTLTEAFF TGCAGTGCTAGTCGATGGACACTCACTGAAGCTTTCTTT
TRBJ2-3 NA NA TRBV27 CASSKTGTSADTQYF TGTGCCAGCAGTAAAACCGGGACCAGCGCAGATACGCAGTATTTT
TRBJ2-5 NA few TRBV7-9 CASSWEKETQYF TGTGCCAGCAGCTGGGAGAAAGAGACCCAGTACTTC
TRBJ2-7 TRBD2 few TRBV9 CASSVVASGNHEQYF TGTGCCAGCAGCGTAGTGGCTAGCGGGAACCACGAGCAGTACTTC
TRBJ1-5 NA many TRBV2 CASSSTVYSNQPQHF TGTGCCAGCAGCTCGACAGTCTATAGCAATCAGCCCCAGCATTTT
TRBJ2-1 TRBD2 NA TRBV18 CASSPNGPLAGETDEQFF TGTGCCAGCTCACCAAACGGGCCCCTAGCGGGAGAAACAGACGAGCAGTTCTTC
TRBJ2-4 NA NA TRBV9 CASSVAVNQNIQYF TGTGCCAGCAGCGTAGCGGTGAACCAAAACATTCAGTACTTC
TRBJ1-5 NA NA TRBV20-1 CSASRENNQPQHF TGCAGTGCTAGCAGGGAAAACAATCAGCCCCAGCATTTT
TRBJ1-2 NA few TRBV6-5 CASSYSTRRVSGYTF TGTGCCAGCAGTTACTCGACTCGCAGGGTCTCCGGCTACACCTTC